Given below is one T cell receptor (delta chain) in context. The antigen it binds to is not known. With a far larger clone one base away, a read error is the likely cause. Other DNA sequences within the sample encode an identical CDR3. V lost 3 bases and J lost 2 bases; the stretch between them is 31 bases long. CDR1 and CDR2 were assigned from the germline V gene as TSWWSYY and QGS. The CDR3 contains 21 residues, cysteine and phenylalanine counted. Only CDR3 DNA remains: 63 bases, in frame from the first base. The library was obtained by multiplex PCR. Reads for this sample came from an Illumina MiSeq. From each sorted gammadelta T cell sample, both TCR gamma (TRG) and TCR delta (TRD) chains were sequenced. Concerning the study's data processing: Repertoire analyses included clonotype tree plots, accumulated frequency of the top 20 clonotypes, diversity index (DI) and D75 metrics. Clonotypes were called again by TCRdb from the public reads via CATT, and duplicate nucleotide sequences were then merged into one entry. The V and J calls follow TCRdb's processing rather than the paper's. In all, the sample holds about 48,000 delta-chain clones, and 1.6% of those were seen once. The ten top clones hold 8.5% to 10% of the sample.

The data were obtained in a study of γδ T cells in repeated Plasmodium falciparum infection (dated by TCRdb to the early 2020s). Regarding the research as a whole: The natural-infection arm enrolled Malian children exposed to intense seasonal malaria transmission, compared against age and gender matched Australian children. Controlled-infection subjects were sampled at baseline, immediately before selected infections, and 21 days after each infection. The gammadelta TCR repertoires from Mali were analysed in two ways: cross-sectionally during periods with no transmission, and longitudinally across episodes of acute febrile malaria. Using both natural infection in Mali and controlled human malaria infection, the study looked at the way repeated Plasmodium falciparum infection shapes the human gammadelta T cell repertoire. Several malaria-naive U.S. adults underwent four controlled human malaria infections by bites from P. falciparum NF54-infected Anopheles stephensi mosquitoes over 644 days. Points the paper makes about the study in general: Across time and infection, the Vgamma9/Vdelta2+ TCR repertoires showed a highly stable polyclonal makeup, with many TCRgamma sequences overlapping between individuals. Repeated controlled infections appeared to drive waves of new clonotype selection in Vdelta2-negative, largely Vdelta1+, gammadelta TCR repertoires. Compared with Australian children, Malian children appeared to have Vdelta2-negative gammadelta TCR repertoires that were more clonally expanded, less diverse and less shared. The Malian cohort came from a small rural village of predominantly one ethnic group, limiting generalizability. Because the controlled-infection cohort was small, analysis of inter-individual variability in gammadelta T cell responses was limited.

For bulk TCR repertoire analysis, Vgamma9/Vdelta2+ and Vdelta2-negative gammadelta T cell populations were isolated by flow sorting from peripheral blood mononuclear cells. The source of this sequence is a pool of human donors (malaria-infected and uninfected, not separated). What was sequenced was gamma-delta T cells from blood. Rearrangement joined TRDV1 to TRDJ1; the D gene assignment is perhaps TRDD2 or TRDD3, with each matching 8 bases. CDR3 sequence: CALGEVFLRFWGKLYTDKLIF. The nucleotide sequence reads as follows: TGTGCTCTTGGGGAGGTCTTCCTACGATTCTGGGGGAAACTGTATACCGATAAACTCATCTTT.